These 27 T cell receptor beta chains share one sample of origin, sequenced in a study of blood T cell repertoires in COVID-19. Assay used: immunoSEQ multiplex PCR; TCRdb lists only in-frame clones, some missing. The sample shows about 260,000 clones, about 89% of them seen only once. The source material was peripheral blood. Every receptor here comes from a woman aged 45-65 years with acute or convalescent COVID-19.

This CDR3 reads CASSQGLASPYNEQFF. The CDR3 DNA is TGTGCCAGCAGCCAAGGACTAGCGTCCCCCTACAATGAGCAGTTCTTC. V usage is TRBV11-2 and J usage is TRBJ2-1; 9 nucleotides line up with TRBD2. CDR1 is SGHAT and CDR2 is FQNNGV in the germline V gene. CDR3 size: 16 residues. The V and J ends lost 5 bases and 2 bases, in that order; junction bases with no gene match: 7.

V and J are TRBV18 and TRBJ2-1; 8 nucleotides line up with TRBD2. V dropped 3 bases and J dropped 2; count of bases not matched to a gene: 3. Germline CDR1 is KGHSH and CDR2 is LQKENI. CDR3 length: 15 amino acids. The CDR3 loop is CASSPNSGAYNEQFF. The CDR3 DNA is TGTGCCAGCTCACCGAATAGCGGGGCCTACAATGAGCAGTTCTTC.

The V gene is TRBV6-6, the J gene TRBJ2-3; a possible D gene is TRBD1 (6 bases). This CDR3 comprises 16 residues. V lost 4 bases to trimming and J lost 0 bases, with 14 bases between them. Per germline, CDR1 MNHNY and CDR2 SVGAGI (reference sequence). The CDR3 reads CASSLAGAGSTDTQYF. The CDR3 DNA is TGTGCCAGCAGTTTAGCAGGGGCTGGGAGCACAGATACGCAGTATTTT.

A single count supports this clone. The chain recombines TRBV28 with TRBJ2-6; 8 bases fit TRBD2. V lost 4 bases to trimming and J lost 2 bases; unmatched junction nucleotides: 1. Germline V gives CDR1 MDHEN, CDR2 SYDVKM. The CDR3 runs 15 residues. This CDR3 reads CASSSGGAGANVLTF. In nucleotides, the CDR3 is TGTGCCAGCAGTTCCGGGGGGGCTGGGGCCAACGTCCTGACTTTC.

The chain joins TRBV2 to TRBJ2-1; 7 bases fit TRBD1. J lost 8 bases, V lost 4 bases, and 2 bases had no gene match. CDR3 size: 12 residues. Germline CDR1 is SNHLY and CDR2 is FYNNEI. The CDR3 nucleotides read TGTGCCAGCAGTGGGGACAGATATGAGCAGTTCTTC. Amino acids: CASSGDRYEQFF.

The genes are TRBV28 and TRBJ1-1, with unresolved D. This CDR3 has 15 amino acids. Trimming removed 1 base from V and 8 bases from J, with 17 bases in between. CDR1 is MDHEN and CDR2 is SYDVKM in the germline V gene. CDR3 DNA sequence: TGTGCCAGCAGTTTATTGGAGACGGCGGAGAGGGAAGCTTTCTTT. It specifies CASSLLETAEREAFF.

The rearrangement joins TRBV3-1 (or the pseudogene TRBV3-2) to TRBJ2-3; 10 bases map to TRBD1. The CDR3 is 17 residues long. The trim removed 3 bases at V and 0 bases at J, leaving 6 bases unmatched. Germline V CDR1 and CDR2: LGHDT, YNNKEL (reference sequence). CDR3 region: CASSQGQGYTSTDTQYF. The CDR3 bases are TGTGCCAGCAGCCAGGGACAGGGGTATACTAGCACAGATACGCAGTATTTT.

This chain links TRBV5-1 with TRBJ1-4; 8 bases are shared with TRBD1. V was pared by 4 bases and J by 0 bases, with 8 bases of the junction left unmatched. This CDR3 spans 17 amino acids. The V gene's germline CDR1 is SGHRS and CDR2 YFSETQ. This CDR3 reads CASSADRAIATNEKLFF. In nucleotides, the CDR3 is TGCGCCAGCAGCGCGGACAGGGCGATTGCAACTAATGAAAAACTGTTTTTT.

This chain links TRBV18 with TRBJ2-5; 7 bases are a match to TRBD1. The CDR3 covers 14 residues. The trim removed 6 bases at V and 0 bases at J, leaving 4 bases unmatched. The germline gives CDR1 KGHSH, CDR2 LQKENI. DNA of the CDR3: TGTGCCAGCTCCCACAGGGGCGACCAAGAGACCCAGTACTTC. This codes for CASSHRGDQETQYF.

This clone was detected a few times. The V call is TRBV7-3, the J call TRBJ2-7; a weak D match, TRBD1 (5 bases). There are 14 residues in the CDR3. V was clipped by 5 bases and J by 6 bases, with 17 bases between them. The V gene's germline CDR1 is SGHTA and CDR2 FQGTGA. CDR3 sequence: CASSPPVGLVEQYF. CDR3 coding DNA: TGTGCCAGCAGCCCCCCGGTGGGGCTAGTCGAGCAGTACTTC.

The chain uses TRBV11-2 and TRBJ2-7; TRBD2 agrees at 7 bases. Germline V gene sequence: CDR1 SGHAT, CDR2 FQNNGV. The CDR3 totals 15 residues. Trimming took 5 bases from V and 0 from J; bases not matched to a gene: 7. In nucleotides, the CDR3 is TGTGCCAGCAGCCGAGCGGGGCCCAGCTCCTACGAGCAGTACTTC. Residues: CASSRAGPSSYEQYF.

The chain links TRBV6-1 to TRBJ1-1; D is possibly TRBD1 (5 bases). V gave up 3 bases and J gave up 4 bases, with 15 bases separating them. CDR3 length: 15 residues. Germline loops: CDR1 MNHNS, CDR2 SASEGT. The CDR3 here is CASSERVGGGTEAFF. DNA for the CDR3: TGTGCCAGCAGTGAGAGGGTCGGGGGAGGCACTGAAGCTTTCTTT.

The J gene is TRBJ1-6, the V gene TRBV18, with D tentatively TRBD1 (6 bases). Trimming removed 4 bases from V and 7 bases from J, with 17 bases in between. This CDR3 region has 16 residues. Germline values: CDR1 KGHSH, CDR2 LQKENI. As DNA, the CDR3 is TGTGCCAGCTCACGTATTACAGGGATGTTGAATTCACCCCTCCACTTT. Protein product: CASSRITGMLNSPLHF.

The chain uses TRBV27 and TRBJ1-2; tentatively, D is TRBD1 (6 bases). The V gene's germline CDR1 is MNHEY and CDR2 SMNVEV (reference sequence). This CDR3 has 15 amino acids. Trimming cost V 4 bases and J 4 bases, with 16 bases left between them. Here the CDR3 DNA reads TGTGCCAGCAGTTCGATTGGCAGGGGATCCTATGGCTACACCTTC. Encoded protein: CASSSIGRGSYGYTF.

The chain combines TRBV20-1 with TRBJ2-1; 9 nucleotides agree with TRBD1. The germline gives CDR1 DFQATT, CDR2 SNEGSKA (reference sequence). The CDR3 is 11 residues long. As DNA, the CDR3 is TGCAGAGCGGACAGGGGCAATGAGCAGTTCTTC. It translates to CRADRGNEQFF.

DNA of the CDR3: TGTGCCACCAGTGATTTTGGCTTTGAGCAGTTCTTC. As protein: CATSDFGFEQFF. V is TRBV24-1 and J is TRBJ2-1; no clear D. V lost 1 base and J lost 9, with 6 bases in between. The germline V gene has CDR1 KGHDR and CDR2 SFDVKD. CDR3 length equals 12 residues.

J is TRBJ1-3 and V is TRBV7-3; tentative D call: TRBD1 (6 bases). Trimming left V 6 bases short and J 4 bases short, with 13 bases between. The germline V gene has CDR1 SGHTA and CDR2 FQGTGA. This CDR3 is built from 14 residues. This CDR3 is CASRVGGDGNTIYF. The CDR3 coding sequence is TGTGCCAGCAGGGTAGGGGGAGACGGAAACACCATATATTTT. Full variable domain (outside the CDR3, taken from reference TRBV7-3 and TRBJ1-3): GAGVSQTPSNKVTEKGKYVELRCDPISGHTALYWYRQSLGQGPEFLIYFQGTGAADDSGLPNDRFFAVRPEGSVSTLKIQRTERGDSAVYLCASRVGGDGNTIYFGEGSWLTVV.

The J gene is TRBJ2-7, the V gene TRBV4-1; D ambiguous. CDR3 length equals 14 residues. The ends were cut back, 0 bases at V and 7 bases at J, with 13 bases in the middle. The V gene's germline CDR1 is MGHRA and CDR2 YSYEKL. The DNA of the CDR3 is TGCGCCAGCAGCCAAGATCTTCCGGCCGGGGAGCAGTACTTC. Translating gives CASSQDLPAGEQYF.

The chain is built from TRBV7-2 and TRBJ1-2, with a weak D call TRBD1 (6 bases). This CDR3 spans 14 amino acids. Trimming pared 5 bases from V and 8 bases from J, leaving 18 bases between. CDR1 is SGHTA and CDR2 is FQGNSA in the germline V gene. CDR3 sequence: CASSSRGQSSGYTF. For the CDR3, the DNA is TGTGCCAGCAGCAGCAGAGGACAGTCATCGGGCTACACCTTC.

The chain has TRBV7-2 and TRBJ1-4; D is ambiguous. The germline V gene has CDR1 SGHTA and CDR2 FQGNSA. There are 17 residues in the CDR3. Deletions cut 5 bases from V and 3 bases from J, with 19 bases between. Here the CDR3 reads CASSASRRGFPNEKLFF. The CDR3 DNA sequence: TGTGCCAGCAGCGCTTCCCGAAGAGGCTTCCCTAATGAAAAACTGTTTTTT. The full variable domain, rest sourced from reference TRBV7-2 and TRBJ1-4, is GAGVSQSPSNKVTEKGKDVELRCDPISGHTALYWYRQSLGQGLEFLIYFQGNSAPDKSGLPSDRFSAERTGGSVSTLTIQRTQQEDSAVYLCASSASRRGFPNEKLFFGSGTQLSVL.

The chain couples TRBV2 to TRBJ2-1; 10 bases match TRBD2. The CDR3 extends over 14 amino acids. Trimming at V came to 8 bases and at J to 10 bases, leaving 11 bases not matched to a gene. Germline-derived CDR1 and CDR2 are SNHLY and FYNNEI. The CDR3 DNA reads TGTGCCAGCGGATCTAGCGGGAGAGTAGGCGAGCAGTTCTTC. Translating gives CASGSSGRVGEQFF.

This clone has just one count. CDR3 bases: TGTGCCAGCAGCTTAGTGGGACAGGGGGCTGTTGGCTACACCTTC. Protein sequence: CASSLVGQGAVGYTF. The rearrangement links TRBV13 to TRBJ1-2; 12 bases line up with TRBD1. CDR3 length: 15 amino acids. In germline, CDR1 is PRHDT, CDR2 FYEKMQ (reference sequence). The junction had 4 bases not matched to a gene; V was cut back by 1 base and J by 7 bases.

The chain links TRBV27 to TRBJ2-5, with a tentative D call TRBD2 (6 bases). Trimming took off 7 bases at V and 9 bases at J, with 18 bases between the two ends. This CDR3 has 13 residues. The V gene's germline CDR1 is MNHEY and CDR2 SMNVEV (reference sequence). The CDR3 DNA is TGTGCCAGCATGTTGCGGGGCGAGGGGTCCCAGTACTTC. Protein product: CASMLRGEGSQYF.

This clone is a singleton in its sample. The CDR3 sequence: CASSFFQDRFEAFF. The CDR3 DNA reads TGTGCCAGCAGCTTTTTTCAGGATCGTTTTGAAGCTTTCTTT. J is TRBJ1-1 and V is TRBV5-6; no definite D call. CDR1 is SGHDT, CDR2 YYEEEE, per germline. V shed 2 bases and J shed 7 bases, with 15 bases lying between them. This CDR3 spans 14 amino acids.

This chain links TRBV10-3 with TRBJ2-1; 11 nucleotides match TRBD2. CDR1 and CDR2 (germline): ENHRY, SYGVKD. Losses at the gene ends were 10 bases for V and 9 bases for J; bases not matched to a gene: 11. The CDR3 contains 14 residues. The CDR3 region has the DNA TGTGCCACCCAGGGACTAGCGGAACAAGGTGAGCAGTTCTTC. It yields the protein CATQGLAEQGEQFF.

In DNA form, the CDR3 reads TGTGCCAGTAGTCCCCCGGACCCAGGGGGGCATCAGCCCCAGCATTTT. Protein sequence: CASSPPDPGGHQPQHF. This rearrangement joins TRBV19 to TRBJ1-5; 7 bases are a match to TRBD1. The CDR3 spans 16 residues. The junction had 12 bases not matched to a gene; V was cut back by 5 bases and J by 5 bases. CDR1 is LNHDA and CDR2 is SQIVND in the germline V gene (reference sequence).

The chain employs TRBV19 and TRBJ2-1; 10 nucleotides align to TRBD2. The CDR3 is made up of 17 amino acids. The germline CDR1 and CDR2 sequences are LNHDA and SQIVND (reference sequence). Losses at the gene ends were 7 bases for V and 9 bases for J; bases not matched to a gene: 18. DNA of the CDR3: TGTGCCAGTACCCAACCTGGGGCTAGCGGGAGTTTTAGTGAGCAGTTCTTC. Its protein product is CASTQPGASGSFSEQFF.